This TCR beta chain was captured in a study of blood T cell repertoires in COVID-19. Across the whole study: The study drew acute and convalescent COVID-19 samples from the United States, Italy and Spain.

The CDR3 runs to 13 residues. Trimming shortened V by 3 bases and J by 3 bases, and 8 bases separated the two germline ends. This clone was picked up one time. Per the original methods: Estimation of nucleated cell counts was performed using reference gene primer amplification. Sequenced by immunoSEQ multiplex PCR; TCRdb stores in-frame clones only, minus some. V and J calls and clone size are copied from that table; D and trimming were computed from the DNA. The sample gives fewer than 200,000 clones, around nine tenths of which show up once; 0.8% to 1% is in the top ten. The sequenced sample consisted of peripheral blood. The TCR comes from a woman aged 18-29 years who had recovered from COVID-19. This chain links TRBV12-3 or TRBV12-4 with TRBJ1-1, with D perhaps TRBD1 (5 bases). The CDR3 here is CASSFSGHTEAFF. CDR3 bases: TGTGCCAGCAGTTTTTCAGGGCACACTGAAGCTTTCTTT.